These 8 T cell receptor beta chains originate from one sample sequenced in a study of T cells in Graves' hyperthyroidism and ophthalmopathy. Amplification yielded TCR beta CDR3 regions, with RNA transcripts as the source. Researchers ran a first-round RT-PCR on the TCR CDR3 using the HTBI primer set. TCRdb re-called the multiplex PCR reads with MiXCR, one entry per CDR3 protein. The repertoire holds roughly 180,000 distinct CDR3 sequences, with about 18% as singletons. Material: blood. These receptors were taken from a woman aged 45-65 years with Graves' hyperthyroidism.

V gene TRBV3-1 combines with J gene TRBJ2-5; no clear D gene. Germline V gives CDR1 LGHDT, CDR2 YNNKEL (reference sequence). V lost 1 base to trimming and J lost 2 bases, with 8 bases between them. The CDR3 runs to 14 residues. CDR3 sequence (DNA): TGTGCCAGCAGCCAAGGGCAATTTCAAGAGACCCAGTACTTC. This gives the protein CASSQGQFQETQYF.

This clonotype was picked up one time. CDR3 coding DNA: TGTGCCAGCAGTTTGTTCCAGGGAATAGGACAGCCCCAGCATTTT. Translation gives CASSLFQGIGQPQHF. The chain carries TRBV28 and TRBJ1-5; D is possibly TRBD1 (5 bases). Trimming left V 3 bases short and J 7 bases short, with 16 bases between. The CDR3 runs to 15 residues. Germline assignment: CDR1 MDHEN and CDR2 SYDVKM.

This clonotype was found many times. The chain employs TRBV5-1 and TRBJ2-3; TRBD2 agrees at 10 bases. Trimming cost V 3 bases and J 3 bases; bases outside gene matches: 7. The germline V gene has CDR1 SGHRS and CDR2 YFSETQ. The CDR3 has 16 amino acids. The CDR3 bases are TGCGCCAGCAGCTCTACTAGCGGGGTGAATACAGATACGCAGTATTTT. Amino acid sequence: CASSSTSGVNTDTQYF.

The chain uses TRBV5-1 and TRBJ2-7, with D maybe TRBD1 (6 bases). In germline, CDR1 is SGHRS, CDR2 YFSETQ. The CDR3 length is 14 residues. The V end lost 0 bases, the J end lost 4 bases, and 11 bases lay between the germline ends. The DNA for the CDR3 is TGCGCCAGCAGCTTGGTTGGGGGCGGATACGAGCAGTACTTC. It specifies CASSLVGGGYEQYF.

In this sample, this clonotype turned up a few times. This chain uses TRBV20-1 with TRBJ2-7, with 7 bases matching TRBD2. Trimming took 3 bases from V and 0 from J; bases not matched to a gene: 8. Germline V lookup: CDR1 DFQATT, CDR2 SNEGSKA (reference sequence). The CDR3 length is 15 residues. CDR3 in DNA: TGCAGTGCTAGGCAACTAGCGCAGAGCTCCTACGAGCAGTACTTC. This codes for CSARQLAQSSYEQYF.

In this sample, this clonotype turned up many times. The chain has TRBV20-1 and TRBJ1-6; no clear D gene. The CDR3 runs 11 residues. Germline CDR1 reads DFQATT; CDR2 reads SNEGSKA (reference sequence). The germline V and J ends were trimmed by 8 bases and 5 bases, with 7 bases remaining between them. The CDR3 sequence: CSTRHNSPLHF. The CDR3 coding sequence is TGCAGTACGAGACATAATTCACCCCTCCACTTT.

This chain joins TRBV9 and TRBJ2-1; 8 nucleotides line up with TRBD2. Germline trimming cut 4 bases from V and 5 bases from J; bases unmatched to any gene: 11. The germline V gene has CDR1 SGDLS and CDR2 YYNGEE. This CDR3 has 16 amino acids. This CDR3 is CASSSRTSIVNNEQFF. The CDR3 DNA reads TGTGCCAGCAGCTCGCGGACTAGCATCGTTAACAATGAGCAGTTCTTC.

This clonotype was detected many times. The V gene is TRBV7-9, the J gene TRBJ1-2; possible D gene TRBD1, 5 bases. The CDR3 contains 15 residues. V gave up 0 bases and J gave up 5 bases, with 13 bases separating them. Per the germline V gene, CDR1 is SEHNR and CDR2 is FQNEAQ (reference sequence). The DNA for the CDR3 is TGTGCCAGCAGCTTAGCGAGAGGGGCAGGATATGGCTACACCTTC. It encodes CASSLARGAGYGYTF.